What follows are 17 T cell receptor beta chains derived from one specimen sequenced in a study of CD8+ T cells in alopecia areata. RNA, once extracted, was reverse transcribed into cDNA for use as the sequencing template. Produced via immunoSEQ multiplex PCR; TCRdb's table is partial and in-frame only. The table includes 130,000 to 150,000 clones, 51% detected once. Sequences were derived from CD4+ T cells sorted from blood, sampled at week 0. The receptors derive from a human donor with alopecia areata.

This chain's CDR3 is CATSRTDGETQYF. DNA of the CDR3: TGTGCCACCAGCAGAACCGACGGAGAGACCCAGTACTTC. The rearrangement joins TRBV15 to TRBJ2-5; D call uncertain. The V end lost 2 bases, the J end lost 4 bases, and 8 bases lay between the germline ends. In germline, CDR1 is LNHNV, CDR2 YYDKDF (reference sequence). This CDR3 has 13 amino acids. Full variable domain (rest looked up from reference TRBV15 and TRBJ2-5): DAMVIQNPRYQVTQFGKPVTLSCSQTLNHNVMYWYQQKSSQAPKLLFHYYDKDFNNEADTPDNFQSRRPNTSFCFLDIRSPGLGDTAMYLCATSRTDGETQYFGPGTRLLVL.

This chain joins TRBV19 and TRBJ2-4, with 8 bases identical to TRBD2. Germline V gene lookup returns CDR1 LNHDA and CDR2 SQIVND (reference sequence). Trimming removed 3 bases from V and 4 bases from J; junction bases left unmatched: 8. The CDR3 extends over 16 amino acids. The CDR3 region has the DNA TGTGCCAGTAGTATCGGGGCGGGAGGATCAAAAAACATTCAGTACTTC. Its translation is CASSIGAGGSKNIQYF.

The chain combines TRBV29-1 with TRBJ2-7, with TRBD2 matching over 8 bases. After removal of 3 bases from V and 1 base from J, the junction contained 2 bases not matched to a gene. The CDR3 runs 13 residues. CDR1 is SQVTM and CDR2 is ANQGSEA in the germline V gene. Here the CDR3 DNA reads TGCAGCGTTGACGCTAGCGGGTCCTACGAGCAGTACTTC. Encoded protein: CSVDASGSYEQYF.

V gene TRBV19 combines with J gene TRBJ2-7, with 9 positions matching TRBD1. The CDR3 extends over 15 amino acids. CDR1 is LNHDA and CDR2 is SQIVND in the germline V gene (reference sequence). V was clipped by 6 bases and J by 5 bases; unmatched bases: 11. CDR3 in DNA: TGTGCCAGTAGCCCCAGAAGGGACAGGGCCAACGAGCAGTACTTC. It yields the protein CASSPRRDRANEQYF.

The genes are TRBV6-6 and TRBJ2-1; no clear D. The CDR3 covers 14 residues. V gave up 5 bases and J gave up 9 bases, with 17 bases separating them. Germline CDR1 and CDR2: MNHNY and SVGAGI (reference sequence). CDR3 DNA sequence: TGTGCCAGCAGTAGGGCGGATTTGGTGAGTGAGCAGTTCTTC. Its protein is CASSRADLVSEQFF.

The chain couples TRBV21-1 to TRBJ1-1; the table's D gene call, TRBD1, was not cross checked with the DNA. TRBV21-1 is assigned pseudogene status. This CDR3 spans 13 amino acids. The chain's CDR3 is CASTVQGAGEAFF. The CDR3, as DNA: TGTGCCAGCACCGTACAGGGGGCCGGTGAAGCTTTCTTT.

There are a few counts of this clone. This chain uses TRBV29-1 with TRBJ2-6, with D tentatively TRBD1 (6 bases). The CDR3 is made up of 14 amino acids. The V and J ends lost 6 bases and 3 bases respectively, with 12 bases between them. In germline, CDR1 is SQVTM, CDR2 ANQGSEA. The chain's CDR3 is CSVDQGFGANVLTF. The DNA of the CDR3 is TGCAGCGTAGATCAGGGGTTTGGGGCCAACGTCCTGACTTTC.

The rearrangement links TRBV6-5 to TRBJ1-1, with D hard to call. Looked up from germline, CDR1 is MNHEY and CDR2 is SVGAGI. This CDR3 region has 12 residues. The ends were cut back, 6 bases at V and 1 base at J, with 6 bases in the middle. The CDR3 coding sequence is TGTGCCAGCAGCAGACAGAACACTGAAGCTTTCTTT. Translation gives CASSRQNTEAFF.

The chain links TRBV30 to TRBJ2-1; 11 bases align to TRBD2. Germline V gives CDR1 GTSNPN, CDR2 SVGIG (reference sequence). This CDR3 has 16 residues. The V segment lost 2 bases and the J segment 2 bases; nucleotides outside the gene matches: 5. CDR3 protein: CAWSTGLAETYNEQFF. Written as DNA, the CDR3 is TGTGCCTGGAGTACGGGACTAGCGGAGACCTACAATGAGCAGTTCTTC.

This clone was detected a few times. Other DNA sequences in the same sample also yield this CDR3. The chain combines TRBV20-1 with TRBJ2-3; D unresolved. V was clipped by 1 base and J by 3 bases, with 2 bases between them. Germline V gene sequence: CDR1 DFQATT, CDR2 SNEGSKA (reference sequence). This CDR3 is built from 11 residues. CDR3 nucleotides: TGCAGTGCTAGAGTAACAGATACGCAGTATTTT. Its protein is CSARVTDTQYF.

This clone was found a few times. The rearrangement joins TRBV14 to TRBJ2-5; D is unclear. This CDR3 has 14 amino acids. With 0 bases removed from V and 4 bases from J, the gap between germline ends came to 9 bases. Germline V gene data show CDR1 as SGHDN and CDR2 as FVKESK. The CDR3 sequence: CASSQDLTLETQYF. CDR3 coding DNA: TGTGCCAGCAGCCAAGATCTTACATTAGAGACCCAGTACTTC.

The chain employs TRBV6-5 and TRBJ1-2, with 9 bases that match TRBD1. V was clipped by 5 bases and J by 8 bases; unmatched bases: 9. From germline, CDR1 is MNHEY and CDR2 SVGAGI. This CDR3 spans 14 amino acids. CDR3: CASSPDRGQVGYTF. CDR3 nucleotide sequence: TGTGCCAGCAGTCCGGACAGGGGCCAGGTCGGCTACACCTTC.

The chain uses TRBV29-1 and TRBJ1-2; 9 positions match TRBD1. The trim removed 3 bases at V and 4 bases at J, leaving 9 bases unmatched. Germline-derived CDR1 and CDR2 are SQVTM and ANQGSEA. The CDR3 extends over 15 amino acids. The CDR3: CSVEAPGTGLYGYTF. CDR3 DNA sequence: TGCAGCGTTGAGGCCCCCGGGACAGGGCTCTATGGCTACACCTTC.

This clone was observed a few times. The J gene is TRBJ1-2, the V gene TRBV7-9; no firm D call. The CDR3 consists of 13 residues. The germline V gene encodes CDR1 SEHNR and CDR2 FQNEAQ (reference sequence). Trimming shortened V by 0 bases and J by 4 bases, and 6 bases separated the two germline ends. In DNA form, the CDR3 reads TGTGCCAGCAGCTTAGCGGCTGGCTATGGCTACACCTTC. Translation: CASSLAAGYGYTF.

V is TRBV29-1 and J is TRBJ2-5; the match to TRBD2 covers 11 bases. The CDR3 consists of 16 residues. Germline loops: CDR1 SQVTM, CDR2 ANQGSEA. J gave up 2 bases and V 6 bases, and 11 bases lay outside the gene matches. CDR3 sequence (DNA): TGCAGCGTAGCTCGAACTAGCGGGAGAGTACAAGAGACCCAGTACTTC. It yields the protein CSVARTSGRVQETQYF.

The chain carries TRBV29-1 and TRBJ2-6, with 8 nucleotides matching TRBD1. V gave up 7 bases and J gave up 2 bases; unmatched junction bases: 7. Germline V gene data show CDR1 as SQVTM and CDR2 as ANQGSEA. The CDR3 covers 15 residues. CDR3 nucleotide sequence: TGCAGCGCGCAGGGGGCAGATCCTGGGGCCAACGTCCTGACTTTC. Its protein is CSAQGADPGANVLTF.

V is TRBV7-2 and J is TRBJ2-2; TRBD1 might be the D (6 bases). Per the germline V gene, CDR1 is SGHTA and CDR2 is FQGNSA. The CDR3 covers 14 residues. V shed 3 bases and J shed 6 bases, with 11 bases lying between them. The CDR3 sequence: CASSFSGQSGELFF. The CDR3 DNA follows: TGTGCCAGCAGCTTTTCGGGACAATCCGGGGAGCTGTTTTTT.